The TCR beta chain described here comes from a study of blood T cell repertoires in COVID-19. As for the study in general: Both acute and convalescent COVID-19 samples were obtained from the United States, Italy and Spain. From T cells, B-cell-depleted T cells, or PBMCs came the material, which was cDNA or gDNA.

This CDR3 region has 18 residues. V lost 4 bases and J lost 3; bases outside the gene matches: 10. CDR1 is SEHNR, CDR2 FQNEAQ, per germline (reference sequence). This clone was counted only a few times. Original methodology: The authors estimated nucleated cell counts from reference gene primer amplification. Assay: immunoSEQ multiplex PCR; the TCRdb copy retains only in-frame clones and omits some. V and J calls and clone size are those listed in that table; D and trimming were worked out from the DNA. Counted here are roughly 130,000 clones, approximately 80% occurring once; the ten biggest clones make up around 1.9%.

Sequencing was done on a sample of peripheral blood. The chain has TRBV7-9 and TRBJ2-3; 13 bases agree with TRBD2. This sequence was found in a man aged 65-85 years with acute or convalescent COVID-19. CDR3 coding DNA: TGTGCCAGCAGCTCCCGGACTAGCGGGGGACGATGGACAGATACGCAGTATTTT. Translated: CASSSRTSGGRWTDTQYF.